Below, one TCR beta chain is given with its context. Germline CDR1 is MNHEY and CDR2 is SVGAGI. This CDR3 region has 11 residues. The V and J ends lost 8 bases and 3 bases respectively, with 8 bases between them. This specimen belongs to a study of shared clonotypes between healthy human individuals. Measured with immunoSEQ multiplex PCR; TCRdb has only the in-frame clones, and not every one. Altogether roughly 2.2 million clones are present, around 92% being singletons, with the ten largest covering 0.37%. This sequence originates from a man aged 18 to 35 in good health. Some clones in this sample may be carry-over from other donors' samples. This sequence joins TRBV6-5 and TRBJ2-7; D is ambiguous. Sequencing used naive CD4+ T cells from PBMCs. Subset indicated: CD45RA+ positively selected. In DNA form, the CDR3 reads TGTGCCAGCCAAAACCGCTACGAGCAGTACTTC. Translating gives CASQNRYEQYF.